These T cell receptor beta chains were read from a single sample in a study of identifying expanded T cells in peripheral blood. Profiled with immunoSEQ multiplex PCR; TCRdb holds only in-frame clones, not every one. Of fewer than 85,000 clones listed, 84% are singletons. The material sequenced was blood. These receptors originate from a person aged 18-70 years in good health. Each CDR3 is given with its conserved first and last residue. The D gene is left open where the match is weak. Expanded clones are given a class, and other clones once, few, many or no size at all.

j_call v_call d_call clone_size cdr3_aa cdr3_nt
TRBJ1-2 TRBV10-3 . . CAISEMARGRGGYTF TGTGCCATCAGTGAGATGGCTAGAGGCCGGGGGGGCTACACCTTC
TRBJ2-2 TRBV9 TRBD2 . CASSVGTTNTGELFF TGTGCCAGCAGCGTCGGGACTACGAACACCGGGGAGCTGTTTTTT
TRBJ2-5 TRBV7-2 TRBD2 . CASSLAGGRETQYF TGTGCCAGCAGCTTAGCGGGCGGGAGAGAGACCCAGTACTTC
TRBJ2-7 TRBV4-1 TRBD2 . CASSPGTSGAYEQYF TGCGCCAGCAGCCCCGGGACTAGCGGGGCCTACGAGCAGTACTTC
TRBJ2-1 TRBV30 . . CAWELGHNEQFF TGTGCCTGGGAGCTAGGACACAATGAGCAGTTCTTC
TRBJ2-1 TRBV11-2 . . CASSLVVTLSSYNEQFF TGTGCCAGCAGCTTAGTCGTGACATTGAGCTCCTACAATGAGCAGTTCTTC
TRBJ1-1 TRBV30 . . CAWARTENTEAFF TGTGCCTGGGCCCGGACGGAGAACACTGAAGCTTTCTTT
TRBJ2-3 TRBV5-8 . . CASSLRRGTDTQYF TGTGCCAGCAGCTTGAGAAGGGGCACAGATACGCAGTATTTT
TRBJ2-3 TRBV27 . . CASSVDLGLIRDTQYF TGTGCCAGCAGCGTCGATTTAGGGTTAATTAGAGATACGCAGTATTTT
TRBJ2-3 TRBV10-3 . once CAISESLGHNTDTQYF TGTGCCATCAGTGAGTCGTTGGGACATAACACAGATACGCAGTATTTT
TRBJ2-1 TRBV29-1 . few CSVDWGEYEQFF TGCAGCGTTGATTGGGGAGAGTATGAGCAGTTCTTC
TRBJ2-7 TRBV11-2 . once CASSSAGYEQYF TGTGCCAGCAGCTCCGCAGGTTACGAGCAGTACTTC
TRBJ1-4 TRBV6-5 TRBD1 few CASSYAGGNEKLFF TGTGCCAGCAGTTACGCAGGGGGCAATGAAAAACTGTTTTTT
TRBJ1-4 TRBV2 TRBD1 . CASSLRTGGFEKLFF TGTGCCAGCAGTTTGAGGACAGGGGGCTTTGAAAAACTGTTTTTT
TRBJ1-4 TRBV6-5 TRBD1 . CASSSLQGGNEKLFF TGTGCCAGCAGTTCGCTACAGGGGGGGAATGAAAAACTGTTTTTT
TRBJ1-2 TRBV19 . . CASSRDTAYGYTF TGTGCCAGTAGTAGGGATACGGCCTATGGCTACACCTTC
TRBJ1-3 TRBV7-2 . . CASSLAGGAGNTIYF TGTGCCAGCAGCTTAGCAGGGGGGGCTGGAAACACCATATATTTT
TRBJ1-5 TRBV23-1 . . CASNVTGRKRYSNQPQHF TGCGCCAGCAATGTAACGGGACGGAAGCGTTATAGCAATCAGCCCCAGCATTTT
TRBJ1-5 TRBV5-1 . . CASSFGPDQPQHF TGCGCCAGCAGCTTCGGACCCGATCAGCCCCAGCATTTT
TRBJ2-7 TRBV7-2 . . CASRRDSEQYF TGTGCCAGCAGACGAGACAGCGAGCAGTACTTC
TRBJ2-7 TRBV4-1 TRBD2 few CASSQISGRVTYEQYF TGCGCCAGCAGCCAGATTAGCGGGAGGGTTACCTACGAGCAGTACTTC
TRBJ1-5 TRBV27 . . CASSFLQGRNQPQHF TGTGCCAGCAGTTTTCTCCAGGGAAGGAATCAGCCCCAGCATTTT
TRBJ2-7 TRBV7-6 . . CASSLDGNGPYEQYF TGTGCCAGCAGCTTAGACGGTAACGGGCCTTACGAGCAGTACTTC
TRBJ2-2 TRBV19 . once CASSATFGELFF TGTGCCAGTAGCGCCACCTTCGGGGAGCTGTTTTTT
TRBJ2-2 TRBV19 . . CASSIERGTGELFF TGTGCCAGTAGTATAGAGCGGGGCACCGGGGAGCTGTTTTTT
TRBJ2-7 TRBV7-2 TRBD2 few CASSLPLAGGSYEQYF TGTGCCAGCAGCTTACCGTTAGCGGGAGGGTCCTACGAGCAGTACTTC
TRBJ1-3 TRBV7-2 . . CASSLAGTNTIYF TGTGCCAGCAGCTTAGCTGGGACAAACACCATATATTTT
TRBJ2-7 TRBV28 TRBD1 . CASSFPRGSYEQYF TGTGCCAGCAGTTTTCCCAGGGGGTCCTACGAGCAGTACTTC
TRBJ2-1 TRBV5-1 TRBD2 . CASSLVNAGGLGEQFF TGCGCCAGCAGCTTGGTCAACGCGGGAGGGCTGGGTGAGCAGTTCTTC
TRBJ2-3 TRBV7-9 TRBD1 . CASSLPLGQPSGDTQYF TGTGCCAGCAGCTTACCCTTGGGACAGCCTTCTGGAGATACGCAGTATTTT
TRBJ1-1 TRBV28 . . CASSASRRTTEAFF TGTGCCAGCAGTGCCTCCCGGCGTACCACTGAAGCTTTCTTT